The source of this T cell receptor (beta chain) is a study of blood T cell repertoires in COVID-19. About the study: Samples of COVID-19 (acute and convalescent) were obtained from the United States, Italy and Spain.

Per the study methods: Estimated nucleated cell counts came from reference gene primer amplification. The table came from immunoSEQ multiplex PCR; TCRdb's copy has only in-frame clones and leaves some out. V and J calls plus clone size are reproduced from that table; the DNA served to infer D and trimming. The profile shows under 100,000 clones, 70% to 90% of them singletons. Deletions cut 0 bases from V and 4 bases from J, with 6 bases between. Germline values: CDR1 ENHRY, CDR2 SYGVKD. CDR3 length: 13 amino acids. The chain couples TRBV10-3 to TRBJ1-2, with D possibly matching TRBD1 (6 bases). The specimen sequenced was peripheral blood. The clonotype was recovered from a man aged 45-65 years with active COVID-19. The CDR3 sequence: CAISESTGYGYTF. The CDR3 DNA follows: TGTGCCATCAGTGAGTCGACAGGCTATGGCTACACCTTC.